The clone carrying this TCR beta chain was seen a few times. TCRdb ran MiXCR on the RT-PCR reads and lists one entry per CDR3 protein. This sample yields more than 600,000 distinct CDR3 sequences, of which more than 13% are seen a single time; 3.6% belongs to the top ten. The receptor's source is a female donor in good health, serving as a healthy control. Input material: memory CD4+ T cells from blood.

The CDR3 nucleotides are TGCAGTGCTAGAGCTGAGGACCCGAGGACGCAGTATTTT. It yields the protein CSARAEDPRTQYF. V gene TRBV20-1 combines with J gene TRBJ2-3; D unresolved. The CDR3 has 13 amino acids. The germline gives CDR1 DFQATT, CDR2 SNEGSKA (reference sequence). V was shortened by 1 base and J by 9 bases, with 14 bases between the two germline ends.